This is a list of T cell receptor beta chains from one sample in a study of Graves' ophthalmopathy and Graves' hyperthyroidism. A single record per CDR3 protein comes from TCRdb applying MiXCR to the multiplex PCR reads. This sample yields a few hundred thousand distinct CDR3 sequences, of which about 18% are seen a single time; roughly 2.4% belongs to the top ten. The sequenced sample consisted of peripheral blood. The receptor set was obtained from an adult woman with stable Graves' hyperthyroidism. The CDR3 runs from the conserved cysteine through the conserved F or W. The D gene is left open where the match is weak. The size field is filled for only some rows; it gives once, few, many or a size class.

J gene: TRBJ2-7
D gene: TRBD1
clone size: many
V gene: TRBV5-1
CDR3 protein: CASSLLPPVSDRGYEQYF
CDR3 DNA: TGCGCCAGCAGCCTCCTACCCCCCGTCTCGGACAGGGGCTACGAGCAGTACTTC

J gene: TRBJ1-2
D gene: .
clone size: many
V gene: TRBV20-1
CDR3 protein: CSARDPLGTGRARTYGYTF
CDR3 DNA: TGCAGTGCTAGAGACCCCCTCGGGACGGGGAGGGCGCGGACATATGGCTACACCTTC

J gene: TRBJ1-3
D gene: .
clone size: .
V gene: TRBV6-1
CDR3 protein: CASSKTLLLNTIYF
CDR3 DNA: TGTGCCAGCAGTAAGACCTTGCTCTTGAACACCATATATTTT

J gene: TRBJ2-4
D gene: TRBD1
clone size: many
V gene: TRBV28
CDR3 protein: CASSVRGQDVIKYF
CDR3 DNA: TGTGCCAGCAGTGTCCGGGGACAGGACGTCATTAAGTACTTC

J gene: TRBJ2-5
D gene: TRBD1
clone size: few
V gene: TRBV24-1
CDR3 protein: CATSDAGTGGGETQYF
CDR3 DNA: TGTGCCACCAGTGATGCCGGGACAGGGGGGGGCGAGACCCAGTACTTC

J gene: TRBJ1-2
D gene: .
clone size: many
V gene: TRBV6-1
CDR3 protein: CASSTGNYGYTF
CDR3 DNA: TGTGCCAGCAGTACCGGGAACTATGGCTACACCTTC

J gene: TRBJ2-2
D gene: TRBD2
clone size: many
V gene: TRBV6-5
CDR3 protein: CASTSTGTKNTGELFF
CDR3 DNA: TGTGCCAGCACTTCAACCGGGACTAAAAACACCGGGGAGCTGTTTTTT

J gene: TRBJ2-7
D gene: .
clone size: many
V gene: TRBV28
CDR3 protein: CASSLSAARNYEQYF
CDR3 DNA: TGTGCCAGCAGTTTATCGGCAGCCCGAAATTACGAGCAGTACTTC

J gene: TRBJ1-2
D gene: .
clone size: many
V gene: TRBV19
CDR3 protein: CASSTSDSYFYGYTF
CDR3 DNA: TGTGCCAGTAGTACGTCTGACAGCTACTTCTATGGCTACACCTTC

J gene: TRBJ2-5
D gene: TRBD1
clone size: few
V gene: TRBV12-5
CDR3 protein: CASGPGTGGWQETQYF
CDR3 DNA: TGTGCTAGTGGGCCCGGGACAGGGGGCTGGCAAGAGACCCAGTACTTC

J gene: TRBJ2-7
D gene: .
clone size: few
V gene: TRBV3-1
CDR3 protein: CASRWRAGYEQYF
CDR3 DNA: TGTGCCAGCCGCTGGCGGGCCGGCTACGAGCAGTACTTC

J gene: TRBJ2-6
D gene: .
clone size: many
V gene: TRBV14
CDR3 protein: CASSQETTNVLTF
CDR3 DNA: TGTGCCAGCAGCCAAGAAACGACGAACGTCCTGACTTTC

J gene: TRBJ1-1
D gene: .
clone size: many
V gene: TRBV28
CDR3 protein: CASSPPDNTEAFF
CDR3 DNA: TGTGCCAGCAGTCCGCCCGATAACACTGAAGCTTTCTTT

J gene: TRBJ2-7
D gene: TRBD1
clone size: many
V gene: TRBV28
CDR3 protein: CASSLPPDRRPYEQYF
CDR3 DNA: TGTGCCAGCAGTTTACCCCCGGACAGGAGACCCTACGAGCAGTACTTC

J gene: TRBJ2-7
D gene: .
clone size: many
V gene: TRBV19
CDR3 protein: CASSIGRNYEQYF
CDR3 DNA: TGTGCCAGTAGTATAGGCAGAAACTACGAGCAGTACTTC

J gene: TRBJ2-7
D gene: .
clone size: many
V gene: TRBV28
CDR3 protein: CASSPRQMSYEQYF
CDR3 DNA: TGTGCCAGCAGCCCCAGGCAGATGTCCTACGAGCAGTACTTC

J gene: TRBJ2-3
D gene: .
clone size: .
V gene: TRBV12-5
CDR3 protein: CASGLTRSDTQYF
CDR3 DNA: TGTGCTAGTGGTTTGACCCGCTCAGATACGCAGTATTTT

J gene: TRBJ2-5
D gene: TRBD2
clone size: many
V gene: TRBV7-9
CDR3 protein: CASSLQGGQGTQYF
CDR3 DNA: TGTGCCAGCAGCTTGCAGGGAGGGCAAGGGACCCAGTACTTC

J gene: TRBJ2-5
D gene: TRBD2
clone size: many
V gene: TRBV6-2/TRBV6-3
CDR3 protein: CASSKRLAGLQETQYF
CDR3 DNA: TGTGCCAGCTCAAAGCGCCTAGCGGGTCTGCAAGAGACCCAGTACTTC

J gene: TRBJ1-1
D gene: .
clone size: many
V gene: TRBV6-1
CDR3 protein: CASSPWENTEAFF
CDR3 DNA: TGTGCCAGCAGTCCCTGGGAGAACACTGAAGCTTTCTTT

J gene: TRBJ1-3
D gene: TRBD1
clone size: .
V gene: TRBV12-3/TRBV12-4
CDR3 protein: CASSFTTGGAGNTIYF
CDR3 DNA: TGTGCCAGCAGCTTTACGACAGGGGGCGCGGGAAACACCATATATTTT

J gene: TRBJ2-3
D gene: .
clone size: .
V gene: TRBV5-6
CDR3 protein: CASTVRGTDTQYF
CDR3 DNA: TGTGCCAGCACCGTACGGGGAACGGATACGCAGTATTTT

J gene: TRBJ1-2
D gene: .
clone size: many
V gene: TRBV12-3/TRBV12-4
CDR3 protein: CASSPRGGPNYGYTF
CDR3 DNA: TGTGCCAGCAGCCCCAGGGGAGGTCCTAACTATGGCTACACCTTC

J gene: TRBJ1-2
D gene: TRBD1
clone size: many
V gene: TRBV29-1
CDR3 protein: CSPPRGGDSHSRNYGYTF
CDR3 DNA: TGCAGCCCCCCTCGGGGGGGGGACAGCCATTCCCGGAACTATGGCTACACCTTC

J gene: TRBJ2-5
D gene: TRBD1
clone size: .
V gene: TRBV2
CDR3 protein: CASSMDRAQETQYF
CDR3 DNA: TGTGCCAGCAGTATGGACAGGGCGCAAGAGACCCAGTACTTC

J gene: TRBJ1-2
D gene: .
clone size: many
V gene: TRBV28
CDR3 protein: CASSLGEYGYTF
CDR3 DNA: TGTGCCAGCAGTTTAGGAGAGTATGGCTACACCTTC

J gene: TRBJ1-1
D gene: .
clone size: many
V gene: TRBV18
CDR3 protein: CASSRVPGGGGTEAFF
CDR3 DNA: TGTGCCAGCTCACGAGTACCCGGTGGAGGCGGCACTGAAGCTTTCTTT

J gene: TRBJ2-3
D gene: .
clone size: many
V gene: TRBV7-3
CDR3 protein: CASSLSWGAADTQYF
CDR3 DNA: TGTGCCAGCAGCTTAAGTTGGGGGGCGGCAGATACGCAGTATTTT

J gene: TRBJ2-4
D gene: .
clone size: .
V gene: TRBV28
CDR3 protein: CASSLDGRDIKYF
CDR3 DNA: TGTGCCAGCAGTTTGGATGGGAGAGACATTAAGTACTTC

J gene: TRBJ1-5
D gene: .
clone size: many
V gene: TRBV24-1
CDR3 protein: CATSDFRLVKMSNQPQHF
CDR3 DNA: TGTGCCACCAGTGATTTTAGGCTGGTGAAGATGAGCAATCAGCCCCAGCATTTT

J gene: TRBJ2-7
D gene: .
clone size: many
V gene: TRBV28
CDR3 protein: CASSPSGTVTYEQYF
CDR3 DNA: TGTGCCAGCAGTCCGTCCGGGACGGTAACCTACGAGCAGTACTTC

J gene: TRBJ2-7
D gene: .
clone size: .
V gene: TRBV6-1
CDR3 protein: CASSDRESYEQCF
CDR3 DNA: TGTGCCAGCAGTGACAGGGAGTCCTACGAGCAGTGCTTC

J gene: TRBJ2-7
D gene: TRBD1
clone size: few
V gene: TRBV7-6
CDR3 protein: CASSHLTGDYEQYF
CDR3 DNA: TGTGCCAGCAGCCACCTAACAGGGGACTACGAGCAGTACTTC

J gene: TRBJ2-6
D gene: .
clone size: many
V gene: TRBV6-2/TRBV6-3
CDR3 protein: CASSRLGREDSGANVLTF
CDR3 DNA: TGTGCCAGCAGTCGTTTAGGGCGTGAAGACTCTGGGGCCAACGTCCTGACTTTC

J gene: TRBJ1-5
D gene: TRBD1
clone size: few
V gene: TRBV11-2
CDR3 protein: CASSSGTGGDQPQHF
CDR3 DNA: TGTGCCAGCAGCTCTGGGACAGGGGGGGATCAGCCCCAGCATTTT

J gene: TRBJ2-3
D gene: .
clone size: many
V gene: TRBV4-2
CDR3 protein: CASSQVELRPDTQYF
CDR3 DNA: TGTGCCAGCAGCCAAGTGGAACTCCGGCCGGATACGCAGTATTTT

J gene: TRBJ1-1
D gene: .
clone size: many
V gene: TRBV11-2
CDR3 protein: CASLRQANTEAFF
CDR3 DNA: TGTGCCAGCCTCAGACAGGCGAACACTGAAGCTTTCTTT

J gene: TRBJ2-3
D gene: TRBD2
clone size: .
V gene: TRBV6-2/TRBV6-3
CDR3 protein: CASSYFLAGEKSTDTQYF
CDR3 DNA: TGTGCCAGCAGTTACTTCCTAGCGGGAGAAAAGAGCACAGATACGCAGTATTTT

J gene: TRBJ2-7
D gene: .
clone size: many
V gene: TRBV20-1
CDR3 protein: CSALSRRGYEQYF
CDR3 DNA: TGCAGTGCCCTGAGCCGAAGAGGCTACGAGCAGTACTTC

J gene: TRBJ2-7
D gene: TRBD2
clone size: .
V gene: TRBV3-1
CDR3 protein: CASSPSGTPYEQYF
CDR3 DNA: TGTGCCAGCAGCCCGAGCGGGACTCCCTACGAGCAGTACTTC

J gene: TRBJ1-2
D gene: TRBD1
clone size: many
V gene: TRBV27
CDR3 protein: CASSSSGQGGGYTF
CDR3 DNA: TGTGCCAGCAGTTCCTCAGGACAGGGTGGTGGCTACACCTTC

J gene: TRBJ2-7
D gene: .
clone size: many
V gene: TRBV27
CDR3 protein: CASSPTGQSGSYEQYF
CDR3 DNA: TGTGCCAGCAGTCCTACCGGACAGTCTGGGTCCTACGAGCAGTACTTC

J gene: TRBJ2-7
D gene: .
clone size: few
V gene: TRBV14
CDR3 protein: CASSQSLDSYEQYF
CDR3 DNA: TGTGCCAGCAGCCAGAGCCTGGACTCCTACGAGCAGTACTTC

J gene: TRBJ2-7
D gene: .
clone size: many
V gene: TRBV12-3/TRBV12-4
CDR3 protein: CASSLGGREQYF
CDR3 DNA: TGTGCCAGCAGTTTAGGGGGGCGCGAGCAGTACTTC

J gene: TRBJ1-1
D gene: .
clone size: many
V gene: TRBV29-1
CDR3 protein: CSVEEYKNTEAFF
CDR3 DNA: TGCAGCGTTGAAGAATACAAGAACACTGAAGCTTTCTTT

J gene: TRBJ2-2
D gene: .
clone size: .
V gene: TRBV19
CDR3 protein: CASSIAGTNTGELCF
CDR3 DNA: TGTGCCAGTAGTATAGCAGGGACGAACACCGGGGAGCTGTGTTTT

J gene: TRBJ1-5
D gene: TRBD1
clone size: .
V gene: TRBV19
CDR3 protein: CASTLVTGRHQPQHF
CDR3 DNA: TGTGCCAGTACTCTCGTGACAGGGCGCCATCAGCCCCAGCATTTT

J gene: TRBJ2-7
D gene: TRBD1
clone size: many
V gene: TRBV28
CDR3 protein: CASSRRDRGSYEQYF
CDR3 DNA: TGTGCCAGCAGTCGCCGGGACAGGGGTAGCTACGAGCAGTACTTC

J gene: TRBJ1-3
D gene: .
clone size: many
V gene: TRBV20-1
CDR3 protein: CSAVTNPGKTAGNTIYF
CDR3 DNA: TGCAGTGCTGTAACTAACCCCGGGAAGACGGCAGGAAACACCATATATTTT

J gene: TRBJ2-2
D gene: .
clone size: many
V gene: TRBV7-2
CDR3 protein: CASSFRGSPTGELLF
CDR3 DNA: TGTGCCAGCAGCTTCCGTGGCAGCCCCACCGGGGAGCTGCTTTTT

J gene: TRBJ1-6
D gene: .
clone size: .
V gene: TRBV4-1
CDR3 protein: CASSQVARANSPLHF
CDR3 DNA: TGCGCCAGCAGCCAAGTCGCCAGGGCGAATTCACCCCTCCACTTT

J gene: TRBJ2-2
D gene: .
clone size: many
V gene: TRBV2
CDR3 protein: CASSESQTTGELFF
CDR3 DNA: TGTGCCAGCAGTGAAAGCCAGACCACCGGGGAGCTGTTTTTT